In its sample, the clone carrying this TCR beta chain was seen a few times. Its cognate antigen is unknown. The sample comes from a study of beta chain features in type 1 diabetes. For the study at large: No patient-donor differences in age, gender, total cells or subset yield. The study, taken as a whole, reports: Patients with type 1 diabetes carried fewer insertions and had more deletions at their VDJ junctions. Moderately but significantly shorter TCRB CDR3s were found in Type 1 diabetes patients in all four CD4+ subsets.

Sorting of CD4+ naive, central memory, regulatory and stem cell-like memory cells was performed via CD45RO/CCR7/CD25/CD127/CD95/CD27. The CDR3 extends over 14 amino acids. Trimming took 6 bases from V and 4 from J, leaving 15 bases between them. Germline CDR1 reads SQVTM; CDR2 reads ANQGSEA. Every isolated RNA sample was fully reverse transcribed, so sequencing captured expressed TCRB transcripts. An average of roughly 930,000 reads was obtained from stem cell-like memory T cell samples. Repertoires were generated with immunoSEQ multiplex PCR, while TCRdb's copy carries only in-frame clones and drops some. This sample has 40,000 to 60,000 clones, with 55% to 70% found just once.

V usage is TRBV29-1 and J usage is TRBJ1-4; the D is unclear. This receptor was identified in a woman under 40 with type 1 diabetes. Input material: stem cell memory CD4+ T cells from blood. The CDR3 sequence is CSVRRGQVNEKLFF. The CDR3 nucleotides read TGCAGCGTACGCCGAGGGCAGGTTAATGAAAAACTGTTTTTT.